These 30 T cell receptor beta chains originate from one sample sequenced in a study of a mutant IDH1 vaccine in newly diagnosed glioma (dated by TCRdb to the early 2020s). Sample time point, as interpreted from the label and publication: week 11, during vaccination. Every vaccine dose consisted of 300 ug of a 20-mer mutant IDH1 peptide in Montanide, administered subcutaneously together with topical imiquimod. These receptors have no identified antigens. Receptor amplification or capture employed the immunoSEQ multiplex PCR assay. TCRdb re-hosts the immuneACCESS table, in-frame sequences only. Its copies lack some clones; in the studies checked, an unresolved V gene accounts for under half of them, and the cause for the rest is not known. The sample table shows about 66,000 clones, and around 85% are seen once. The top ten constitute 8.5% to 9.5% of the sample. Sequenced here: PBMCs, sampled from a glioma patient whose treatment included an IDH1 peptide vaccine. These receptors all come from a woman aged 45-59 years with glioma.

CDR3 loop: CASSQGLYGYTF. CDR3 in DNA: TGTGCCAGTAGTCAGGGATTGTATGGCTACACCTTC. V gene TRBV19 combines with J gene TRBJ1-2, with D perhaps TRBD1 (5 bases). There are 12 residues in the CDR3. The germline V gene encodes CDR1 LNHDA and CDR2 SQIVND (reference sequence). V was shortened by 5 bases and J by 5 bases, with 9 bases between the two germline ends. The full variable domain, completed using reference TRBV19 and TRBJ1-2, is DGGITQSPKYLFRKEGQNVTLSCEQNLNHDAMYWYRQDPGQGLRLIYYSQIVNDFQKGDIAEGYSVSREKKESFPLTVTSAQKNPTAFYLCASSQGLYGYTFGSGTRLTVV.

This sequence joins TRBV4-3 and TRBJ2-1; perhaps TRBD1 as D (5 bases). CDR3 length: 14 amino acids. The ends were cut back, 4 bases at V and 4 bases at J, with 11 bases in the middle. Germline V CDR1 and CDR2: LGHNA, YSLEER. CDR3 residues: CASSRGHIYNEQFF. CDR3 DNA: TGCGCCAGCAGCCGCGGACATATATACAATGAGCAGTTCTTC.

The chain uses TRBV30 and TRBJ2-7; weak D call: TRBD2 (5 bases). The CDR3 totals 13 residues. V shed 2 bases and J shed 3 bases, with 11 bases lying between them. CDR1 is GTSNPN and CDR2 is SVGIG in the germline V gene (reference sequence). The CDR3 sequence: CAWSHGEGYEQYF. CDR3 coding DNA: TGTGCCTGGAGTCATGGAGAGGGCTACGAGCAGTACTTC. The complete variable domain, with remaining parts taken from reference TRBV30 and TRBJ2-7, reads SQTIHQWPATLVQPVGSPLSLECTVEGTSNPNLYWYRQAAGRGLQLLFYSVGIGQISSEVPQNLSASRPQDRQFILSSKKLLLSDSGFYLCAWSHGEGYEQYFGPGTRLTVT.

In DNA form, the CDR3 reads TGTGCCAGCAGACCGACAGGGTCTGGAAACACCATATATTTT. This codes for CASRPTGSGNTIYF. The chain recombines TRBV5-4 with TRBJ1-3, with 7 bases matching TRBD1. J gave up 1 base and V 5 bases, and 3 bases lay outside the gene matches. This CDR3 is 14 amino acids long. Germline V gives CDR1 SGHNT, CDR2 YYREEE (reference sequence).

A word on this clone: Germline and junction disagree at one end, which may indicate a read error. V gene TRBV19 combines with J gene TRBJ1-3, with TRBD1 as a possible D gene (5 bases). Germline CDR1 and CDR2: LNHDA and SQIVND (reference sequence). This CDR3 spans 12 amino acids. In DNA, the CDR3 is TGTGGCAGTAAGGGGATCGGGAAGGGCATATATTTT. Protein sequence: CGSKGIGKGIYF.

This CDR3 reads CASSEGRGNTEAFF. As DNA, the CDR3 is TGTGCCAGCAGTGAAGGCAGGGGAAACACTGAAGCTTTCTTT. This chain joins TRBV6-1 and TRBJ1-1, with TRBD1 as a possible D gene (6 bases). Trimming removed 1 base at V and 2 bases at J, with 8 bases between. The CDR3 length is 14 residues. Germline CDR1 reads MNHNS; CDR2 reads SASEGT.

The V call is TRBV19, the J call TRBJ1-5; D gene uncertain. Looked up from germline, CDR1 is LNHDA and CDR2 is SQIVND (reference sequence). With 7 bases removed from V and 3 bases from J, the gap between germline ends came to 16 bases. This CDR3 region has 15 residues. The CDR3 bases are TGTGCCAGTACTAGGACTCTGGGGTTCAATCAGCCCCAGCATTTT. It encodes CASTRTLGFNQPQHF.

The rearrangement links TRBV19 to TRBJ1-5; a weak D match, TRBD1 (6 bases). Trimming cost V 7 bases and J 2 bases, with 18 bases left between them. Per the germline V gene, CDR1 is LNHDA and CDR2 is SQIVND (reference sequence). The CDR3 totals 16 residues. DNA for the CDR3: TGTGCCAGTAACGTCCCGGGGGCATTGGGCAATCAGCCCCAGCATTTT. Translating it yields CASNVPGALGNQPQHF. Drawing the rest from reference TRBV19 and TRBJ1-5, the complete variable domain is DGGITQSPKYLFRKEGQNVTLSCEQNLNHDAMYWYRQDPGQGLRLIYYSQIVNDFQKGDIAEGYSVSREKKESFPLTVTSAQKNPTAFYLCASNVPGALGNQPQHFGDGTRLSIL.

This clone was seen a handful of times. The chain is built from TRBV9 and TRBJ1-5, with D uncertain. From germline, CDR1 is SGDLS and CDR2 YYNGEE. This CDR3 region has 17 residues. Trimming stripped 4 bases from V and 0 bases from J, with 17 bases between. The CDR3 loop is CASSFLDRELSNQPQHF. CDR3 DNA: TGTGCCAGCAGCTTCCTAGACCGGGAACTTAGCAATCAGCCCCAGCATTTT.

Here the CDR3 DNA reads TGTGCCAGCAGTATAACAGGTCCCCAGCATTTT. It encodes CASSITGPQHF. The gene calls are TRBV2 and TRBJ1-5; maybe TRBD1 (5 bases). The CDR3 spans 11 residues. The V gene's germline CDR1 is SNHLY and CDR2 FYNNEI. V was clipped by 5 bases and J by 10 bases, with 9 bases between them.

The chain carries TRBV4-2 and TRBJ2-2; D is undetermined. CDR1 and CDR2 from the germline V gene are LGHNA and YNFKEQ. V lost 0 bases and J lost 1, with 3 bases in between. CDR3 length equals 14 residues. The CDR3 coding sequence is TGTGCCAGCAGCCAAGAGGGGAACACCGGGGAGCTGTTTTTT. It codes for CASSQEGNTGELFF.

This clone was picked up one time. CDR3 in DNA: TGTGCCAGCTCACCCCCCGGGACACAATTGAGGCCCCAGCATTTT. This translates into CASSPPGTQLRPQHF. The genes are TRBV18 and TRBJ1-5, with a tentative D call TRBD1 (6 bases). Germline assignment: CDR1 KGHSH and CDR2 LQKENI. Trimming left V 3 bases short and J 9 bases short, with 18 bases between. CDR3 size: 15 residues.

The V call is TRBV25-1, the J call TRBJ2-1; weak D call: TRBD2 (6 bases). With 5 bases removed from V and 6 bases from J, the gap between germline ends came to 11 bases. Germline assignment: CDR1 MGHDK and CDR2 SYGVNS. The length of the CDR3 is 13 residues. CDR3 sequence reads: CASSSPGGNEQFF. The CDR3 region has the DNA TGTGCCAGCAGTTCCCCCGGGGGCAATGAGCAGTTCTTC.

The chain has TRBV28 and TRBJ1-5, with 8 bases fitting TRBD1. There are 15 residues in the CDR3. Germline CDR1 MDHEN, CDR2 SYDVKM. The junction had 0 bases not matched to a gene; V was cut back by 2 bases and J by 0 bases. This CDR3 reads CASSLGTGSNQPQHF. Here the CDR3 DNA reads TGTGCCAGCAGTTTAGGGACAGGTAGCAATCAGCCCCAGCATTTT.

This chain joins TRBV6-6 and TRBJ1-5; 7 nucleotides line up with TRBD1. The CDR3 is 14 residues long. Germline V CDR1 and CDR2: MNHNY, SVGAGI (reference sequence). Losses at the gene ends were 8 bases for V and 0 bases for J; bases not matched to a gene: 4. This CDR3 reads CASRQGVSNQPQHF. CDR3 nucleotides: TGTGCCAGCCGGCAGGGGGTTAGCAATCAGCCCCAGCATTTT.

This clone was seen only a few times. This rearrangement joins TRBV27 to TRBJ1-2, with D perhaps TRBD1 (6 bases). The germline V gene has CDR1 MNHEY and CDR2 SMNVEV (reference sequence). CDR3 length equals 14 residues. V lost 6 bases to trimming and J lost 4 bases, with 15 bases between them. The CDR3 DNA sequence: TGTGCCAGCAGACGAACAGGGAACCCCTATGGCTACACCTTC. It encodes CASRRTGNPYGYTF.

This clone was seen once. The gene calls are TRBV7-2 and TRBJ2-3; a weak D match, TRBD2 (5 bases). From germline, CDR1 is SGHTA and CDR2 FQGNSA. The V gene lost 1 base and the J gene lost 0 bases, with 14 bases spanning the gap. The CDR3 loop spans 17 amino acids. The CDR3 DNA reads TGTGCCAGCAGCTTAGTGCACGGGATCCTCAGCACAGATACGCAGTATTTT. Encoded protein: CASSLVHGILSTDTQYF.

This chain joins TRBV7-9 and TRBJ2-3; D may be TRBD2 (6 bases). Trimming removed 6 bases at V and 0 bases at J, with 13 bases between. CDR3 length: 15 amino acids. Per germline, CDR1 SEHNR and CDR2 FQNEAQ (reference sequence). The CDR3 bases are TGTGCCAGCAGTCCTCGGCGGGGTAGCACAGATACGCAGTATTTT. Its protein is CASSPRRGSTDTQYF.

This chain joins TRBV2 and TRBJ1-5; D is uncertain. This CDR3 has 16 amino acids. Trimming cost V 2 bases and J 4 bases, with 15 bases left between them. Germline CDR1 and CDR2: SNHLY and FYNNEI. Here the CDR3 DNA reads TGTGCCAGCAGTGAAATTGGGGATATGGTAAATCAGCCCCAGCATTTT. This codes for CASSEIGDMVNQPQHF.

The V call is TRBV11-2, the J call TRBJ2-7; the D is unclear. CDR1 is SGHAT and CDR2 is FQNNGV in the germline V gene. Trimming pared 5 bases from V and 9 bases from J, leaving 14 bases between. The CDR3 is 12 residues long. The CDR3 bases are TGTGCCAGCAGCACTTTAACGGCTTCGCAGTACTTC. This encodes CASSTLTASQYF.

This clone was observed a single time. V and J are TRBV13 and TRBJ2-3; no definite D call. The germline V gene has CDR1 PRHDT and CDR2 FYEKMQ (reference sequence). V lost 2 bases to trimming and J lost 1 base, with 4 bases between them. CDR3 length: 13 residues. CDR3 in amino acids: CASSLLGTDTQYF. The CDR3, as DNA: TGTGCCAGCAGCTTATTGGGCACAGATACGCAGTATTTT.

DNA of the CDR3: TGTGCCAGCAGCATTAGCGGGGGCCCTCCTGATGATACGCAGTATTTT. It codes for CASSISGGPPDDTQYF. The genes are TRBV9 and TRBJ2-3, with TRBD2 identical over 9 bases. The germline gives CDR1 SGDLS, CDR2 YYNGEE. The CDR3 is 16 residues long. The V segment lost 4 bases and the J segment 6 bases; nucleotides outside the gene matches: 12.

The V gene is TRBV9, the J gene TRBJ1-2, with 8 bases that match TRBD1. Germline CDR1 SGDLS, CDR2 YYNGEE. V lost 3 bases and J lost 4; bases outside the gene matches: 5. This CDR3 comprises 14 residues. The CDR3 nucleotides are TGTGCCAGCAGCGCAGGGGGCGAAAGCTATGGCTACACCTTC. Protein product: CASSAGGESYGYTF.

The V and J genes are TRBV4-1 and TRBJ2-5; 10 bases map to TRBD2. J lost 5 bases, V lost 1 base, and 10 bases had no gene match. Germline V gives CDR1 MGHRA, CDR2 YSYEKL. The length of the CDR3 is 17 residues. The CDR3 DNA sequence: TGCGCCAGCAGCCAAGCGGATAGCGGGGGGCCCTGGGAGACCCAGTACTTC. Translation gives CASSQADSGGPWETQYF.

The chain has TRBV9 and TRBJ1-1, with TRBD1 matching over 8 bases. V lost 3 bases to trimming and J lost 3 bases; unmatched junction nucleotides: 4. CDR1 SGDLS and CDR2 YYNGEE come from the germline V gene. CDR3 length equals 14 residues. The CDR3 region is CASSGTGRDTEAFF. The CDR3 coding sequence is TGTGCCAGCAGCGGGACAGGGAGGGACACTGAAGCTTTCTTT.

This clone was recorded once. CDR3 in amino acids: CASSLDRGLATEAFF. The CDR3 coding sequence is TGCGCCAGCAGCTTAGACAGGGGCCTCGCCACTGAAGCTTTCTTT. The chain uses TRBV5-1 and TRBJ1-1; 8 bases are a match to TRBD1. V dropped 2 bases and J dropped 4; count of bases not matched to a gene: 7. Looked up from germline, CDR1 is SGHRS and CDR2 is YFSETQ. The CDR3 is made up of 15 amino acids. The complete variable domain, with remaining parts taken from reference TRBV5-1 and TRBJ1-1, reads KAGVTQTPRYLIKTRGQQVTLSCSPISGHRSVSWYQQTPGQGLQFLFEYFSETQRNKGNFPGRFSGRQFSNSRSEMNVSTLELGDSALYLCASSLDRGLATEAFFGQGTRLTVV.

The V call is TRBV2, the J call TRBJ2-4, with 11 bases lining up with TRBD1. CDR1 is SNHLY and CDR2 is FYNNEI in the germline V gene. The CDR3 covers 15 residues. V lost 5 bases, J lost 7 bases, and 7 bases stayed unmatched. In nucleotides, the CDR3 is TGTGCCAGCAGTATAGGACAGGGGGCGACGAACATTCAGTACTTC. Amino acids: CASSIGQGATNIQYF.

The CDR3 coding sequence is TGTGCCAGCAGATCGGGACAGCGTAAGCAGTATTTT. This sequence encodes CASRSGQRKQYF. The chain uses TRBV6-6 and TRBJ2-3; TRBD1 agrees at 7 bases. The CDR3 has 12 amino acids. Unmatched junction bases numbered 8, after V lost 6 bases and J lost 11 bases. CDR1 and CDR2 from the germline V gene are MNHNY and SVGAGI (reference sequence).

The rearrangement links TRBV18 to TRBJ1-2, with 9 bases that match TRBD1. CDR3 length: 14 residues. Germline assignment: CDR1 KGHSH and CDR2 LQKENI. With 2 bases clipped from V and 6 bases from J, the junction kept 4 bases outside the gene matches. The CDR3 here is CASSPTTGGNGYTF. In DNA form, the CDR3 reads TGTGCCAGCTCACCAACCACAGGGGGCAATGGCTACACCTTC. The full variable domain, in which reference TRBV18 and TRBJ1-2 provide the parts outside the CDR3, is NAGVMQNPRHLVRRRGQEARLRCSPMKGHSHVYWYRQLPEEGLKFMVYLQKENIIDESGMPKERFSAEFPKEGPSILRIQQVVRGDSAAYFCASSPTTGGNGYTFGSGTRLTVV.

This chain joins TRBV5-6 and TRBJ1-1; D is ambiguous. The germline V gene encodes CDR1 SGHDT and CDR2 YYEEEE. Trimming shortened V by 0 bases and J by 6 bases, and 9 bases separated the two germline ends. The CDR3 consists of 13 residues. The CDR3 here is CASSLGPQPEAFF. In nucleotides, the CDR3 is TGTGCCAGCAGCTTGGGACCGCAACCTGAAGCTTTCTTT.